The 16 T cell receptor beta chains reported below all come from one sample, sequenced in a study of T-cell reconstitution after alpha-beta-depleted transplantation in children. Researchers prepared the TCRbeta library using unique molecular identifiers, the study reports. TCRdb processed the PCR reads anew with MiXCR; each CDR3 protein has one entry. Counted here are some 550,000 distinct CDR3 sequences, 23% occurring once; the ten biggest clones make up 13% to 15%. The starting material was PBMCs, mostly from graft donor cells, obtained 360 days after TCRalphabeta/CD19-depleted stem cell transplant. Source of these receptors: a boy in the first two years of life who had a stem cell transplant for acute myeloid leukemia, so the T cells may come from the graft donor.

There are a few counts of this clonotype. V is TRBV12-3 or TRBV12-4 and J is TRBJ1-2; 7 positions agree with TRBD1. The CDR3 is 12 residues long. J was trimmed by 6 bases and V by 7 bases; bases with no gene match: 5. In nucleotides, the CDR3 is TGTGCCAGCACCCTGGGACAGCATGGCTACACCTTC. Protein: CASTLGQHGYTF.

This clonotype occurred many times. J is TRBJ1-6 and V is TRBV3-1, with D unclear. V lost 0 bases and J lost 6, with 6 bases in between. From germline, CDR1 is LGHDT and CDR2 YNNKEL (reference sequence). The CDR3 length is 14 residues. CDR3 amino acids: CASSQDRGNSPLHF. The CDR3 DNA reads as TGTGCCAGCAGCCAAGACAGAGGTAATTCACCCCTCCACTTT.

The chain has TRBV5-1 and TRBJ2-7; 8 positions match TRBD1. The germline CDR1 and CDR2 sequences are SGHRS and YFSETQ. The CDR3 consists of 13 residues. The V and J ends lost 4 bases and 9 bases, in that order; junction bases with no gene match: 9. Here the CDR3 DNA reads TGCGCCAGCAGCGGCGACAGGGGAGAGGTGCAGTACGTC. Its translation is CASSGDRGEVQYV.

This clonotype has more than one count but fewer than ten. The CDR3, as DNA: TGCAGTGCTAGAGATTTCGAGAATGAGCAGTTCTTC. Its translation: CSARDFENEQFF. This sequence joins TRBV20-1 and TRBJ2-1; the D is unclear. Germline CDR1 and CDR2: DFQATT and SNEGSKA (reference sequence). The germline V and J ends were trimmed by 0 bases and 7 bases, with 7 bases remaining between them. The CDR3 has 12 amino acids.

This clonotype has just a few counts. The chain couples TRBV6-2 or TRBV6-3 to TRBJ1-5; no reliable D call. This CDR3 has 17 residues. Trimming cost V 4 bases and J 0 bases, with 16 bases left between them. Germline V gene data show CDR1 as MNHEY and CDR2 as SVGEGT. The CDR3 reads CASSSSFWRYSNQPQHF. The CDR3 DNA is TGTGCCAGCAGTTCGTCTTTCTGGAGGTATAGCAATCAGCCCCAGCATTTT.

In this sample, this clonotype turned up many times. The rearrangement links TRBV5-1 to TRBJ2-7, with a tentative D call TRBD1 (5 bases). Trimming stripped 3 bases from V and 0 bases from J, with 13 bases between. CDR3 length equals 15 residues. The V gene's germline CDR1 is SGHRS and CDR2 YFSETQ. CDR3 in DNA: TGCGCCAGCAGCTCGACAGTGAGCAGCTCCTACGAGCAGTACTTC. Translation: CASSSTVSSSYEQYF.

In this sample, this clonotype turned up a few times. The chain carries TRBV7-2 and TRBJ2-7; perhaps D is TRBD1 or TRBD2 (6 bases each). CDR3 length: 13 amino acids. Germline assignment: CDR1 SGHTA and CDR2 FQGNSA. V lost 5 bases, J lost 2 bases, and 10 bases lay in between. The CDR3 is CASSRRGPYEQYF. The CDR3 DNA sequence: TGTGCCAGCAGCCGACGGGGGCCCTACGAGCAGTACTTC.

The chain couples TRBV15 to TRBJ1-6, with 9 bases fitting TRBD1. The CDR3 is 16 amino acids. Germline-derived CDR1 and CDR2 are LNHNV and YYDKDF (reference sequence). V lost 1 base, J lost 9 bases, and 7 bases stayed unmatched. The CDR3 loop is CATSRAPDRGASPLHF. CDR3 in DNA: TGTGCCACCAGCAGAGCCCCGGACAGGGGAGCTTCACCCCTCCACTTT.

This clonotype was seen only a few times. The J gene is TRBJ1-5, the V gene TRBV12-3 or TRBV12-4, with 10 bases matching TRBD1. CDR3 size: 16 residues. Trimming removed 0 bases from V and 2 bases from J; junction bases left unmatched: 1. CDR3 coding DNA: TGTGCCAGCAGTTTAGCCGGACAGGGGGGCAATCAGCCCCAGCATTTT. Translated: CASSLAGQGGNQPQHF.

This clonotype was seen ten or more times. This sequence joins TRBV13 and TRBJ2-4; perhaps TRBD2 as D (5 bases). Germline V gene sequence: CDR1 PRHDT, CDR2 FYEKMQ (reference sequence). CDR3 length equals 13 residues. Trimming pared 5 bases from V and 8 bases from J, leaving 13 bases between. CDR3 residues: CASSPPSGDIQYF. The CDR3 DNA is TGTGCCAGCAGCCCCCCCTCCGGGGACATTCAGTACTTC. Supplemented by reference TRBV13 and TRBJ2-4, the full variable domain reads AAGVIQSPRHLIKEKRETATLKCYPIPRHDTVYWYQQGPGQDPQFLISFYEKMQSDKGSIPDRFSAQQFSDYHSELNMSSLELGDSALYFCASSPPSGDIQYFGAGTRLSVL.

Many counts were recorded for this clonotype. The CDR3 loop is CASSFTASQGIQYF. CDR3 coding DNA: TGTGCCAGCAGTTTTACGGCCTCCCAAGGCATTCAGTACTTC. The chain combines TRBV6-5 with TRBJ2-4, with D uncertain. V was trimmed by 4 bases and J by 9 bases, leaving 16 bases between them. This CDR3 has 14 residues. The germline V gene encodes CDR1 MNHEY and CDR2 SVGAGI.

This rearrangement joins TRBV6-1 to TRBJ2-4; 9 bases are a match to TRBD1. The junction had 6 bases not matched to a gene; V was cut back by 6 bases and J by 9 bases. The germline CDR1 and CDR2 sequences are MNHNS and SASEGT. The CDR3 extends over 13 amino acids. The chain's CDR3 is CASSPGQGSIQYF. The CDR3 DNA reads TGTGCCAGCAGCCCGGGACAGGGATCCATTCAGTACTTC.

There are many counts of this clonotype. The V gene is TRBV12-3 or TRBV12-4, the J gene TRBJ2-3; D not certain. V shed 7 bases and J shed 4 bases, with 12 bases lying between them. The CDR3 sequence is 13 residues long. The CDR3 coding sequence is TGTGCCAGCACCCCCCCGGGCGCAGATACGCAGTATTTT. Protein product: CASTPPGADTQYF.

This chain uses TRBV20-1 with TRBJ2-1; 9 nucleotides match TRBD2. Germline CDR1 and CDR2: DFQATT and SNEGSKA (reference sequence). The CDR3 contains 16 residues. J gave up 8 bases and V 0 bases, and 11 bases lay outside the gene matches. The CDR3 here is CSARDLSGGLWDEQFF. CDR3 DNA: TGCAGTGCTAGAGATCTGAGCGGGGGGCTCTGGGATGAGCAGTTCTTC.

This clonotype has more than one count but fewer than ten. This chain joins TRBV7-8 and TRBJ2-1, with D uncertain. Per germline, CDR1 SGHVS and CDR2 FQNEAQ. V lost 3 bases to trimming and J lost 2 bases, with 5 bases between them. The length of the CDR3 is 13 residues. CDR3 residues: CASSFAPYNEQFF. The CDR3 DNA is TGTGCCAGCAGCTTTGCCCCCTACAATGAGCAGTTCTTC.

This clonotype was seen ten or more times. The V gene is TRBV29-1, the J gene TRBJ2-1, with D tentatively TRBD1 or TRBD2 (6 bases each). Trimming took off 6 bases at V and 4 bases at J, with 16 bases between the two ends. Per germline, CDR1 SQVTM and CDR2 ANQGSEA. There are 14 residues in the CDR3. The CDR3 DNA sequence: TGCAGCGTGTTGGGGGCGGGACCATACAATGAGCAGTTCTTC. Protein sequence: CSVLGAGPYNEQFF.